This TCR beta chain emerged from a study of response to subunit inactivated influenza vaccine. Regarding the study as a whole: Few new T cells, the authors suggested, are recruited by each seasonal influenza vaccination.

V shed 4 bases, J shed 6 bases, and the junction held 8 bases outside the gene matches. Germline CDR1 is LNHDA and CDR2 is SQIVND (reference sequence). The CDR3 runs to 16 residues. A few counts support this clonotype. The antigen is undetermined. TCRdb analysed the RT-PCR reads with MiXCR anew, one entry per CDR3 protein. The sample holds roughly 650,000 distinct CDR3 sequences, about a sixth seen once. This clonotype originated in a middle-aged man who received an inactivated influenza vaccine. V and J are TRBV19 and TRBJ2-3, with 12 bases aligning to TRBD2. The sequencing used PBMCs from blood, collected about 13 days after vaccination. The CDR3 DNA reads as TGTGCCAGTAGTACCCACCTAGCGGGAGGGGCCGATACGCAGTATTTT. It yields the protein CASSTHLAGGADTQYF.